This paragraph reports one T cell receptor beta chain. Which antigen it targets is not known. Per-base qualities were not stored, and no clone one base away is much larger. CDR1 is given as SEHNR and CDR2 as FQNEAQ, both from the germline V gene (reference sequence). The CDR3, from cysteine to phenylalanine, totals 17 residues. The retained sequence is limited to the CDR3, 51 bases, with the frame set at the first base. V sheds 5 bases and J sheds 1 base, leaving 19 bases between their ends. Collaborating institutions collected whole blood in K2EDTA tubes following their own protocols. For TCRbeta analysis, collaborator samples were shipped as frozen whole blood, as isolated PBMCs, or as DNA extracted from either sample type. This record belongs to a study of blood T cell repertoires in COVID-19 (dated by TCRdb to about 2020). Context from the whole study: Samples covering the acute and convalescent phases of COVID-19 were provided by collaborators in the United States, Italy and Spain. The material from the prospective study consisted of cDNA or gDNA derived from T cells, B-cell-depleted T cells, or PBMCs. Deeply sampled blood TCRbeta repertoires from subjects exposed to, actively infected with, or recovered from COVID-19 were included in the dataset. A freely available public database, intended as a resource for researchers studying the immune response to SARS-CoV-2, is where the repertoires were released. Samples came from the ongoing ImmuneRACE study (first 160 participants) plus 1,254 subjects from 6 global collaborators. The sample metadata nearly always contained a de-identified subject ID, COVID-19 status, age in years and sex. Where available, HLA class I and class II types were taken from metadata supplied by the sample provider and were not determined by assay-based typing. Points the paper makes about the study in general: The quantity of clinical and demographic metadata differed by source and by participant and was supplied without curation.

TCRbeta CDR3 regions were amplified from genomic DNA using the immunoSEQ Assay, a bias-controlled multiplex PCR. The published analysis was carried out like this. The number of nucleated cells in each sample was estimated from the amplification of reference gene primers within the assay. To quantify the absolute abundance of each unique TCRbeta CDR3 rearrangement, sequence reads were collapsed and filtered. For each sample, productive Simpson clonality was calculated as the square root of Simpson's diversity index across productive rearrangements. TCRdb took over this immuneACCESS table, retaining in-frame rearrangements with V and J assigned. Such tables are incomplete; in checked studies, under half of the missing clones stem from an unresolved V gene, and the remainder is unexplained. V and J calls and clone size follow that table, whereas D and trimming were derived from the DNA. Across this sample there are 170,000 or so clones, with 84% seen only once. The ten largest clones take up 13% to 15% of the sample.

The rearrangement joined TRBV7-9 to TRBJ2-3, and the D gene may be TRBD1, 5 bases matching. The receptor was isolated from a young man with active or convalescent COVID-19. The specimen was peripheral blood. The DNA sequence reads TGTGCCAGCAGCATGGCCCGGTTCTCAGGGCGCACAGATACGCAGTATTTT. Its protein is CASSMARFSGRTDTQYF. Joined to the reference TRBV7-9 and TRBJ2-3 proteins, this CDR3 gives the full variable domain: DTGVSQNPRHKITKRGQNVTFRCDPISEHNRLYWYRQTLGQGPEFLTYFQNEAQLEKSRLLSDRFSAERPKGSFSTLEIQRTEQGDSAMYLCASSMARFSGRTDTQYFGPGTRLTVL.